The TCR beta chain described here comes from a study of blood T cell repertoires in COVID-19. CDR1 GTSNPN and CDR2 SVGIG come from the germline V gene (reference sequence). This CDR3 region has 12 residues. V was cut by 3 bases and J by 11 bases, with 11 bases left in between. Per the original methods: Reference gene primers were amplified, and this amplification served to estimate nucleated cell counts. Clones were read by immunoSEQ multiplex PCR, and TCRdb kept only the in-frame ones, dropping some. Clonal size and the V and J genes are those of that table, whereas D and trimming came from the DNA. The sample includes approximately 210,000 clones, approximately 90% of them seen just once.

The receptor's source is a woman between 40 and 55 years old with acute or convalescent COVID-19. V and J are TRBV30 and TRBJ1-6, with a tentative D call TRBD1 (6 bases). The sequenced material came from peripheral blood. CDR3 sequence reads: CAWSVGAPPLHF. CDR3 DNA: TGTGCCTGGAGCGTGGGGGCCCCACCCCTCCACTTT.